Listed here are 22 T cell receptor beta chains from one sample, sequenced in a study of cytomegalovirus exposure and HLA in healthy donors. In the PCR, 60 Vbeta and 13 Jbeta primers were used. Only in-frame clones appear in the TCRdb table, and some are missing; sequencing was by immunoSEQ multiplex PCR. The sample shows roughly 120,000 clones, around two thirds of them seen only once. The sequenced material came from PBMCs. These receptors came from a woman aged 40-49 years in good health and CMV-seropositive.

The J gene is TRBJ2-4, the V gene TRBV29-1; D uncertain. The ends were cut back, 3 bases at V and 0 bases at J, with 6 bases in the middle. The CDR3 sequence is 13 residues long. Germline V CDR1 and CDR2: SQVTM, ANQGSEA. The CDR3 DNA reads TGCAGCGTTGATTCGGGAGCCAAAAACATTCAGTACTTC. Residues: CSVDSGAKNIQYF.

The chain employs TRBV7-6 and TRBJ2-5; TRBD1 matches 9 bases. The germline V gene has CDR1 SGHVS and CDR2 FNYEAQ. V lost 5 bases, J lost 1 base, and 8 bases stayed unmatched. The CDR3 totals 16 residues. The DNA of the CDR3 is TGTGCCAGCAGCAGACAGGGGGGGTATATCCAAGAGACCCAGTACTTC. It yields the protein CASSRQGGYIQETQYF.

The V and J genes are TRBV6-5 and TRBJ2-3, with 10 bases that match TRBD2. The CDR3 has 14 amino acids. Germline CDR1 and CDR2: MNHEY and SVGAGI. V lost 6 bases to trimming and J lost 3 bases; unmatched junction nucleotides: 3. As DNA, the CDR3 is TGTGCCAGCAGCGGACTAGCGGTTACAGATACGCAGTATTTT. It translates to CASSGLAVTDTQYF.

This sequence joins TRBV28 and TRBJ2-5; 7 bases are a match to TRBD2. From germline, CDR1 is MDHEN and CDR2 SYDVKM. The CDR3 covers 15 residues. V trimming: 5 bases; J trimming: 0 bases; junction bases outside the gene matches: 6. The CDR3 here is CASSPERGDQETQYF. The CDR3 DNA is TGTGCCAGCAGTCCCGAGCGGGGAGACCAAGAGACCCAGTACTTC.

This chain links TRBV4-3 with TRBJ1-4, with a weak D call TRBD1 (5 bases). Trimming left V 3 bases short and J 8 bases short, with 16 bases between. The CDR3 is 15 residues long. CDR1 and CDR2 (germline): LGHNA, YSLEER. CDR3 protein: CASSQNGGNGEKLFF. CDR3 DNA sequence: TGCGCCAGCAGCCAGAATGGGGGGAATGGGGAAAAACTGTTTTTT.

The CDR3 loop reads CASSLSSGLSYEQYF. The CDR3 DNA is TGTGCCAGCAGTTTGTCTAGCGGGCTTTCCTACGAGCAGTACTTC. The chain employs TRBV27 and TRBJ2-7; 8 bases agree with TRBD2. The J segment lost 1 base and the V segment lost 3 bases, leaving 5 bases of the junction unmatched. The CDR3 extends over 15 amino acids. CDR1 MNHEY and CDR2 SMNVEV come from the germline V gene (reference sequence).

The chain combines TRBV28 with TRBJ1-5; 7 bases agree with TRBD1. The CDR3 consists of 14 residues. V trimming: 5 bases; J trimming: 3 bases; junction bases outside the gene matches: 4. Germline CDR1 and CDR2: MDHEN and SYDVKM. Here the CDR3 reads CASSRTGNNQPQHF. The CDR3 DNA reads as TGTGCCAGCAGTCGGACAGGCAACAATCAGCCCCAGCATTTT.

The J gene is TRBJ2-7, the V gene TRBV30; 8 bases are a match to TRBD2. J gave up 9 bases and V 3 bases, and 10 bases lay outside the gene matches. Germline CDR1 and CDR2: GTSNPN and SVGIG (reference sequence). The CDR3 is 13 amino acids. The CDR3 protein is CAWSGGGTAGQYF. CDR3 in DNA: TGTGCCTGGAGCGGGGGGGGGACGGCGGGGCAGTACTTC.

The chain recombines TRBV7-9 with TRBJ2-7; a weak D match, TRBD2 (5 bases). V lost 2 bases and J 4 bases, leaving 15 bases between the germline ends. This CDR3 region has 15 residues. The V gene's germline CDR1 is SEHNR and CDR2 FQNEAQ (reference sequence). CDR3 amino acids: CASSLPGSPGYEQYF. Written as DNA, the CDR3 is TGTGCCAGCAGCTTACCGGGATCCCCCGGGTACGAGCAGTACTTC.

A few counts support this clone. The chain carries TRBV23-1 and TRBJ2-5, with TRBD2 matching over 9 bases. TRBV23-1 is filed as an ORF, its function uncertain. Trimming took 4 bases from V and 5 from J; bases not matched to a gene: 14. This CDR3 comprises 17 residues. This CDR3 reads CASSRAGGDSRYETQYF. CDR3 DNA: TGCGCCAGCAGTCGGGCGGGAGGGGACAGTAGATACGAGACCCAGTACTTC.

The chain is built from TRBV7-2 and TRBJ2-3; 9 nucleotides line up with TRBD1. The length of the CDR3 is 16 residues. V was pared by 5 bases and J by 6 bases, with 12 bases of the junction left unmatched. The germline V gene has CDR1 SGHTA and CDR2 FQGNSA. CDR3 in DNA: TGTGCCAGCAGCCTGGGTCCGGGACAGGGTATCGATACGCAGTATTTT. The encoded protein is CASSLGPGQGIDTQYF.

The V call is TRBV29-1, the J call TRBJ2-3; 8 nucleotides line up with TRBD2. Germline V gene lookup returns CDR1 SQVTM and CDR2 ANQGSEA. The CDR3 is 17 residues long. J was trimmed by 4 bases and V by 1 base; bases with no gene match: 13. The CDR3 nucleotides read TGCAGCGTTGAAGGGTGGAGCGGGAGTAGGGGGGCAGATACGCAGTATTTT. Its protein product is CSVEGWSGSRGADTQYF.

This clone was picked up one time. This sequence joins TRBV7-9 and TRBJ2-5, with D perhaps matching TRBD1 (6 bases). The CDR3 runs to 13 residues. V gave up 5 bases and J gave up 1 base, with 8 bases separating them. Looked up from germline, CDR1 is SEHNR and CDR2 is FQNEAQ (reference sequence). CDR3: CASSPDSQETQYF. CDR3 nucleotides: TGTGCCAGCAGCCCGGACAGCCAAGAGACCCAGTACTTC.

CDR3 coding DNA: TGTGCCAGCAGCTTAGGGAGGGGATTCTTGGGAAACACCATATATTTT. Translating gives CASSLGRGFLGNTIYF. The chain couples TRBV7-3 to TRBJ1-3; the D gene is possibly TRBD1 (5 bases). The CDR3 runs 16 residues. Trimming pared 2 bases from V and 4 bases from J, leaving 15 bases between. Germline assignment: CDR1 SGHTA and CDR2 FQGTGA.

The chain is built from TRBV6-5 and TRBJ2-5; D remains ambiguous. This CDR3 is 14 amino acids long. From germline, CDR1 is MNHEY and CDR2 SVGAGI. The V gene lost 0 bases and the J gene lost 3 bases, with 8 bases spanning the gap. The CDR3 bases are TGTGCCAGCAGTTACTCGAACAGTAAAGAGACCCAGTACTTC. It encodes CASSYSNSKETQYF.

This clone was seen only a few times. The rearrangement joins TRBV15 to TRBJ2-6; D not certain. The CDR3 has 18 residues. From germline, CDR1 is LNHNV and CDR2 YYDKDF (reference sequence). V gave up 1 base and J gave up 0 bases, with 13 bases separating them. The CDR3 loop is CATSRGYQELSGANVLTF. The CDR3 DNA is TGTGCCACCAGCAGAGGATATCAGGAACTCTCTGGGGCCAACGTCCTGACTTTC.

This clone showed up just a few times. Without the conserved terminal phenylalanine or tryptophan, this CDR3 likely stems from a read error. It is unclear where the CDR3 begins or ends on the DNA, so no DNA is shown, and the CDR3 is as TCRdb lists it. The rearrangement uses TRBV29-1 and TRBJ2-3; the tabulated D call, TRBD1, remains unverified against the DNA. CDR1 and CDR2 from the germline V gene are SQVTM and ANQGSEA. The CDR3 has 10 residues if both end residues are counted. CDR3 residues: CSVDRERGRI.

CDR3: CASSQLPPRQAYGYTF. As DNA, the CDR3 is TGCGCCAGCAGCCAACTTCCCCCCCGACAGGCCTATGGCTACACCTTC. The chain is built from TRBV4-1 and TRBJ1-2; the D gene is possibly TRBD1 (6 bases). The CDR3 loop spans 16 amino acids. Germline CDR1 is MGHRA and CDR2 is YSYEKL. V shed 2 bases and J shed 4 bases, with 17 bases lying between them.

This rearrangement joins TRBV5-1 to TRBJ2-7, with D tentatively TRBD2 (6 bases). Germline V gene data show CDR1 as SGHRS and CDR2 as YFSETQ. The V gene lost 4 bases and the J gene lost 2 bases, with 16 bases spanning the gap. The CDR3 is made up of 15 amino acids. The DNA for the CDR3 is TGCGCCAGCAGCCCTGGTGGGGGAGGAACCTACGAGCAGTACTTC. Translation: CASSPGGGGTYEQYF.

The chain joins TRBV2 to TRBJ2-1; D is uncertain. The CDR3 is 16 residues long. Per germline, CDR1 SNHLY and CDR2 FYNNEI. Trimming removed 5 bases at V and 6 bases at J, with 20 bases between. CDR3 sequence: CASSRRWAVQANEQFF. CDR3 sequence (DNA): TGTGCCAGCAGTCGAAGATGGGCAGTCCAAGCCAATGAGCAGTTCTTC.

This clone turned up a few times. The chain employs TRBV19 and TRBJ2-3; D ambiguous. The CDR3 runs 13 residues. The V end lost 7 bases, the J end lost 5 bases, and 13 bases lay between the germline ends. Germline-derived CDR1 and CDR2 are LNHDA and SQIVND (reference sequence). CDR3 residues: CASNGGSGDTQYF. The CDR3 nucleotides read TGTGCCAGTAACGGTGGGTCGGGAGATACGCAGTATTTT.

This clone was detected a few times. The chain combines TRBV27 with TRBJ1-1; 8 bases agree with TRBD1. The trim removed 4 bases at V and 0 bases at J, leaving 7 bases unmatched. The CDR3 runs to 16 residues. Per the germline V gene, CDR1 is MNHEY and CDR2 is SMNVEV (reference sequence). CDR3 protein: CASSSPGQGVNTEAFF. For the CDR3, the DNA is TGTGCCAGCAGTTCACCCGGACAGGGTGTGAACACTGAAGCTTTCTTT.